The 5 T cell receptor beta chains below come from one sample, sequenced in a study of cytomegalovirus exposure and HLA in healthy donors. The study ran its PCR with 60 Vbeta and 13 Jbeta primers. Repertoires were generated with immunoSEQ multiplex PCR, while TCRdb's copy carries only in-frame clones and drops some. Of some 140,000 clones listed, 73% are singletons. Source material: PBMCs. The receptors originated from a woman aged 40 to 50 in good health and CMV-seronegative.

V is TRBV27 and J is TRBJ2-1, with 8 bases identical to TRBD1. The CDR3 length is 15 residues. The germline CDR1 and CDR2 sequences are MNHEY and SMNVEV (reference sequence). V lost 3 bases and J lost 7; bases outside the gene matches: 8. CDR3 sequence: CASSLRWDRSNEQFF. The CDR3 DNA reads as TGTGCCAGCAGTTTGCGATGGGACAGGAGTAATGAGCAGTTCTTC.

The chain uses TRBV5-1 and TRBJ1-6; 7 bases fit TRBD1. The CDR3 is 17 amino acids. CDR1 SGHRS and CDR2 YFSETQ come from the germline V gene. V trimming: 2 bases; J trimming: 5 bases; junction bases outside the gene matches: 10. CDR3 bases: TGCGCCAGCAGCTTAGGGACACCGGGACAGAATAATTCACCCCTCCACTTT. It encodes CASSLGTPGQNNSPLHF.

J is TRBJ1-6 and V is TRBV10-3; 9 bases agree with TRBD1. V was clipped by 2 bases and J by 10 bases; unmatched bases: 6. The CDR3 is 15 amino acids. The germline CDR1 and CDR2 sequences are ENHRY and SYGVKD. The CDR3 here is CAISEGTGSGSPLHF. CDR3 DNA: TGTGCCATCAGTGAGGGGACAGGGTCGGGGTCACCCCTCCACTTT.

This rearrangement joins TRBV19 to TRBJ2-1; the D gene is possibly TRBD1 (6 bases). There are 15 residues in the CDR3. The ends were cut back, 2 bases at V and 2 bases at J, with 10 bases in the middle. Per germline, CDR1 LNHDA and CDR2 SQIVND (reference sequence). DNA of the CDR3: TGTGCCAGTAGTATACAGGGGAATGCCTACAATGAGCAGTTCTTC. Protein: CASSIQGNAYNEQFF. Filled out from reference TRBV19 and TRBJ2-1, the complete variable domain reads DGGITQSPKYLFRKEGQNVTLSCEQNLNHDAMYWYRQDPGQGLRLIYYSQIVNDFQKGDIAEGYSVSREKKESFPLTVTSAQKNPTAFYLCASSIQGNAYNEQFFGPGTRLTVL.

The V and J genes are TRBV27 and TRBJ2-7, with D possibly being TRBD2 (6 bases). The CDR3 has 15 amino acids. Germline CDR1 MNHEY, CDR2 SMNVEV (reference sequence). Trimming stripped 2 bases from V and 0 bases from J, with 11 bases between. The CDR3 reads CASSLKGGTSYEQYF. The CDR3 DNA is TGTGCCAGCAGTTTAAAGGGCGGGACCTCCTACGAGCAGTACTTC.